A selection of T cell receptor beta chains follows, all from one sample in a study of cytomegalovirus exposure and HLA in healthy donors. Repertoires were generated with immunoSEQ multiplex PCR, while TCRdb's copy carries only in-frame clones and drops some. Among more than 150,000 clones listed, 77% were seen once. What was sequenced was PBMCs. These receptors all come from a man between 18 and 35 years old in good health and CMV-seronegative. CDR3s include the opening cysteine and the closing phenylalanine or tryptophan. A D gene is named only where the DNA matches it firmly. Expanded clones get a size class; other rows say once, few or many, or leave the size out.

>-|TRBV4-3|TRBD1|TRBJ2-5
TGCGCCAGCAGCCAAGACAGGGGGCGACGAGAGACCCAGTACTTC
CASSQDRGRRETQYF
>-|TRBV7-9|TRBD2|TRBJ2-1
TGTGCCAGCAGTCGAGGGACTAGCGGGAGTCGGAATGAGCAGTTCTTC
CASSRGTSGSRNEQFF
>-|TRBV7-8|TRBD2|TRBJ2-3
TGTGCCAGCAGCCCGGGACTAGCGGGCGCTGCCTTCACAGATACGCAGTATTTT
CASSPGLAGAAFTDTQYF
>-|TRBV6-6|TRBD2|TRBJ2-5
TGTGCCAGCAGTTACTTTAGCGGGGCAAAAGAGACCCAGTACTTC
CASSYFSGAKETQYF
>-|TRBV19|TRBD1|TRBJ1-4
TGTGCCAGTAGTAACGGACAGGGATGGGAAAAACTGTTTTTT
CASSNGQGWEKLFF
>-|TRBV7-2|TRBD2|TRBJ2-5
TGTGCCAGCAGTTCGCCGGGACTAGCTACGGGGACCCAGTACTTC
CASSSPGLATGTQYF
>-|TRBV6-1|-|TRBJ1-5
TGTGCCAGCAGTCAGGTGAGCAATCAGCCCCAGCATTTT
CASSQVSNQPQHF
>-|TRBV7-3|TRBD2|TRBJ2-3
TGTGCCAGCAGCTTCATTCTCGGGGGGAGGGGAGAGACAGATACGCAGTATTTT
CASSFILGGRGETDTQYF
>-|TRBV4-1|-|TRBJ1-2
TGCGCCAGCAGCCAAGTACAGGGTGACTATGGCTACACCTTC
CASSQVQGDYGYTF
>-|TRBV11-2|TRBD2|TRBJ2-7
TGTGCCAGCAGCTTAGGGCTAGCGGGAGGCGGGGAGCAGTACTTC
CASSLGLAGGGEQYF
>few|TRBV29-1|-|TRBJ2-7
TGCAGCGCCAGGGGGGTGGGGAACGAGCAGTACTTC
CSARGVGNEQYF
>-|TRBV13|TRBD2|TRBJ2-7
TGTGCCAGCAGCGCCCGATCTAGCGGGAGAGCCTACGAGCAGTACTTC
CASSARSSGRAYEQYF
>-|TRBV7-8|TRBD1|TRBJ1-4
TGTGCCAGCAGCTTAGGGTTGGTGGGGGACAGATATGAAAAACTGTTTTTT
CASSLGLVGDRYEKLFF
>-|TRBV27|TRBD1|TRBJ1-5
TGTGCCAGCAGTTCCCAGGGGGCGCGTCAGCCCCAGCATTTT
CASSSQGARQPQHF
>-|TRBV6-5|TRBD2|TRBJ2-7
TGTGCCAGCAGTTACGCGGGGGGGGCATACGAGCAGTACTTC
CASSYAGGAYEQYF
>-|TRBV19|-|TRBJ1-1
TGTGCCAGTAGTACGGGGTCCTCGTGGACTGAAGCTTTCTTT
CASSTGSSWTEAFF
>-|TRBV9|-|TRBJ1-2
TGTGCCAGCAGCGCGAAAACAGGGACACGCGGCAACTATGGCTACACCTTC
CASSAKTGTRGNYGYTF
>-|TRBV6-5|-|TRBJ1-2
TGTGCCAGCAGTTACTCGGGAGACTATGGCTACACCTTC
CASSYSGDYGYTF
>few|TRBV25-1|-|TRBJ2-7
TGTGCCAGCAGGTTCCGCGCCGAGCAGTACTTC
CASRFRAEQYF
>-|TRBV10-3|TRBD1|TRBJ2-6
TGTGCCACGGGGACAGGGGGTACTGGGGCCAACGTCCTGACTTTC
CATGTGGTGANVLTF
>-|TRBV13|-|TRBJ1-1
TGTGCCAGCAGCTTTGAGACAGGGAACACTGAAGCTTTCTTT
CASSFETGNTEAFF
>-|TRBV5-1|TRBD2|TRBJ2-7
TGCGCCAGCAGCTCCGGACTAGCGGGCTTCTACGAGCAGTACTTC
CASSSGLAGFYEQYF
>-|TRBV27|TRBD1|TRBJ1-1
TGTGCCAGCAGGAAAACCGGGACAGGGTGGAACACTGAAGCTTTCTTT
CASRKTGTGWNTEAFF
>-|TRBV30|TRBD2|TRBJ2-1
TGTGCCTGGAGTGACCCTAGCGGGATCCCGTACAATGAGCAGTTCTTC
CAWSDPSGIPYNEQFF
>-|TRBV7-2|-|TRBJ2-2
TGTGCCAGCAGCCGGGTCTTCTCCGCCGGGGAGCTGTTTTTT
CASSRVFSAGELFF
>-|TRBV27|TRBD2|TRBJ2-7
TGTGCCAGCAGTTTAGTGTCTCGGACTAGCGGCTCCTACGAGCAGTACTTC
CASSLVSRTSGSYEQYF
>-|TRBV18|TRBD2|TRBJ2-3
TGTGCCAGCTCCCTACTAGCGGGGGGGCCAACAGATACGCAGTATTTT
CASSLLAGGPTDTQYF
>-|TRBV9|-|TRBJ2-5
TGTGCCAGCAGCGTCCGGGATTACCAAGAGACCCAGTACTTC
CASSVRDYQETQYF
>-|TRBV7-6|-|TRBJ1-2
TGTGCCAGCAGCTCAGAACCCCTGAACCCTAACTATGGCTACACCTTC
CASSSEPLNPNYGYTF
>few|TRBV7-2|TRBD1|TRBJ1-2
TGTGCCAGCAGCCAGGGACAGGGGTGGGGGTATGGCTACACCTTC
CASSQGQGWGYGYTF
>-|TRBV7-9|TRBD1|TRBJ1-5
TGTGCCAGCAGCTCGGGACAGACCGGCCCGAATGCCCAGCATTTT
CASSSGQTGPNAQHF
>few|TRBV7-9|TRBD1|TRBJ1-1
TGTGCCAGCAGCTCATACAGGGGGCCAACAAACACTGAAGCTTTCTTT
CASSSYRGPTNTEAFF
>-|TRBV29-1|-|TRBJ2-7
TGCAGCGTTGATTCAGGGGGGGAGCAGTACTTC
CSVDSGGEQYF
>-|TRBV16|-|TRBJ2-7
TGTGCCAGCAGCGCGGCATTTGGCAGGGTGGAGCAGTACTTC
CASSAAFGRVEQYF
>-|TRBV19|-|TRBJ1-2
TGTGCCAGTAGTATGGACATCTATGGCTACACCTTC
CASSMDIYGYTF
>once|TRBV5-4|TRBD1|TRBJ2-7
TGTGCCAGCAGCTTGGGTAGGACAGGGGGCTACGAGCAGTACTTC
CASSLGRTGGYEQYF
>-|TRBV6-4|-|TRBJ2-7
TGTGCCAGCAGTGACTCGAGTCGTAGCGGCCCCTCCTACGAGCAGTACTTC
CASSDSSRSGPSYEQYF
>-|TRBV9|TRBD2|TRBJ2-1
TGTGCCAGCAGCGTAACTGTAACCTCCGCGGGGGGTGAGCAGTTCTTC
CASSVTVTSAGGEQFF
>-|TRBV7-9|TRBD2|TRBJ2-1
TGTGCCACCAGGCGGGGGGTCCCCAGTGAGCAGTTCTTC
CATRRGVPSEQFF
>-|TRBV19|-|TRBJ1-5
TGTGCCAGTAGCGACTACTTCAATCAGCCCCAGCATTTT
CASSDYFNQPQHF
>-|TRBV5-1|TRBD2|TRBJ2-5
TGCGCCAGCAGCCCCATAACGAGCGGGGTAAAGACCCAGTACTTC
CASSPITSGVKTQYF
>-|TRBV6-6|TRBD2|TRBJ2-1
TGTGCCAGCACGACTCAACTAGCGGGGGGCAATGAGCAGTTCTTC
CASTTQLAGGNEQFF
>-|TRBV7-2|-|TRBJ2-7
TGTGCCAGCAGCTGGGGAAGGGGAGAGCAGTACTTC
CASSWGRGEQYF
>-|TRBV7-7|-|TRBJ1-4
TGTGCTAGCAGCTTAAGTAGTGGTGAAAAACTGTTTTTT
CASSLSSGEKLFF
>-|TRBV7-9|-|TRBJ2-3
TGTGCCAGCACCCCACCCCGGGCGGGGTCTTCCGAGGCAGATACGCAGTATTTT
CASTPPRAGSSEADTQYF
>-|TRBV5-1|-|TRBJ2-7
TGCGCCAGCAGCCGCCAGGACAGCTCCTACGAGCAGTACTTC
CASSRQDSSYEQYF
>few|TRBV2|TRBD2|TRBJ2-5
TGTGCCTGGAGCAGGGCCCTGTCGGGGGGGGGAGCAGAGACCCAGTACTTC
CAWSRALSGGGAETQYF
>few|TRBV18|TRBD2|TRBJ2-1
TGTGCCAGCTCACCACTTGGGACTAGAAACAATGAGCAGTTCTTC
CASSPLGTRNNEQFF
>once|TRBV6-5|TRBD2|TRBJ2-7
TGTGCCAGCAGTTTCCGGGACTACCCCTACGAGCAGTACTTC
CASSFRDYPYEQYF